This T cell receptor (beta chain) appears in the sequencing data of a study of blood T cell repertoires in COVID-19. Study background: Collection of acute and convalescent COVID-19 samples took place in the United States, Italy and Spain.

TCRdb keeps only in-frame clones here, not all; method: immunoSEQ multiplex PCR. The sample holds roughly 310,000 clones, around 90% seen once. Input material: peripheral blood. The sequence was obtained from a woman aged 25 to 39 with COVID-19, enrolled during active disease.

The CDR3 DNA sequence: TGCGCCAGCAGCTTGGACAGATACTATGGCTACACCTTC. This sequence encodes CASSLDRYYGYTF. The V call is TRBV5-1, the J call TRBJ1-2; D remains ambiguous. The V gene lost 0 bases and the J gene lost 3 bases, with 6 bases spanning the gap. Germline CDR1 reads SGHRS; CDR2 reads YFSETQ. The CDR3 runs to 13 residues. Using reference TRBV5-1 and TRBJ1-2 for the parts outside the CDR3, the full variable domain is KAGVTQTPRYLIKTRGQQVTLSCSPISGHRSVSWYQQTPGQGLQFLFEYFSETQRNKGNFPGRFSGRQFSNSRSEMNVSTLELGDSALYLCASSLDRYYGYTFGSGTRLTVV.